Listed below are T cell receptor beta chains from one sample, sequenced in a study of T cells in Graves' hyperthyroidism and ophthalmopathy. TCRdb ran MiXCR on the multiplex PCR reads and lists one entry per CDR3 protein. Seen here are a few hundred thousand distinct CDR3 sequences, around 16% observed once, and the top ten hold approximately 7.4%. Material for sequencing was blood. The receptors come from a woman younger than 45 with Graves' hyperthyroidism. CDR3s include the opening cysteine and the closing phenylalanine or tryptophan. Fields, in order: D gene, J gene, clone size, V gene, CDR3 DNA, CDR3 protein. D genes are given only for firm matches. Size tells how often a clone was seen (once, few, many) or the class of an expanded clone, and some rows leave it out.

TRBD2,TRBJ2-7,many,TRBV7-2,TGTGCCAGCAGCTGGCAGACTAGCGGGAGGAGCTCCTACGAGCAGTACTTC,CASSWQTSGRSSYEQYF
-,TRBJ2-7,many,TRBV4-1,TGCGCCAGCAGCCAAGGGAGGGATCATTCCTACGAGCAGTACTTC,CASSQGRDHSYEQYF
-,TRBJ1-1,many,TRBV20-1,TGCAGTGCTCTTCAGAGGGGAGGGAAGGCTGAAGCTTTCTTT,CSALQRGGKAEAFF
-,TRBJ2-5,many,TRBV6-1,TGTGCCAGCAGTGTAGCGTTGGGCCAGTACTTC,CASSVALGQYF
-,TRBJ1-1,many,TRBV4-1,TGCGCCAGCAGCCAAGATCGCCAGGGGCCTGAAGCTTTCTTT,CASSQDRQGPEAFF
TRBD2,TRBJ2-1,many,TRBV7-9,TGTGCCAGCAGCTTCCTAGCGGGAGGGAACAATGAGCAGTTCTTC,CASSFLAGGNNEQFF
TRBD2,TRBJ2-2,-,TRBV27,TGTGCCAGCTTAGCGGGAGGGCCTTCCGGGGAGCTGTTTTTT,CASLAGGPSGELFF
TRBD2,TRBJ2-7,few,TRBV6-1,TGTGCCGGAAGACTAGCGGCCTCCTACGAGCAGTACTTC,CAGRLAASYEQYF
-,TRBJ1-2,many,TRBV7-9,TGTGCCAGCAGCTTAGACCCAGGGAGAGACTATGGCTACACCTTC,CASSLDPGRDYGYTF
-,TRBJ1-1,many,TRBV27,TGTGCCAGCAAGGACGGTTTCCCGGACACTGAAGCTTTCTTT,CASKDGFPDTEAFF
TRBD2,TRBJ2-5,many,TRBV7-9,TGTGCCAGCAGCTTAGTTAGCGGGATAAGGAGAGAGACCCAGTACTTC,CASSLVSGIRRETQYF
-,TRBJ2-1,many,TRBV5-1,TGCGCCAGCGGTGGGTCCGGACAGTCCTACAATGAGCAGTTCTTC,CASGGSGQSYNEQFF
-,TRBJ2-2,few,TRBV18,TGTGCCAGCTCTCAAACCAGGGACATAAACACCGGGGAGCTGTTTTTT,CASSQTRDINTGELFF
TRBD1,TRBJ1-2,many,TRBV20-1,TGCAGTGCAACGACAGGGTGGGGCCTCTATGGCTACACCTTC,CSATTGWGLYGYTF
TRBD2,TRBJ2-7,many,TRBV27,TGTGCCAGCAGTTTATCCGGAGCGGGGGCAAGCTCCTACGAGCAGTACTTC,CASSLSGAGASSYEQYF
-,TRBJ1-1,-,TRBV19,TGTGCCAGTAGACCCCGGGTCCCGAGGGGCACTGAAGCTTTCTTT,CASRPRVPRGTEAFF
-,TRBJ2-7,-,TRBV6-1,TGTGCCAGCAGGGACAGATCCTACGAGCAGTACTTC,CASRDRSYEQYF
TRBD2,TRBJ2-1,many,TRBV27,TGTGCCAGCTGCACTAGCGGGACGGGAGATGAGCAGTTCTTC,CASCTSGTGDEQFF
TRBD2,TRBJ2-1,many,TRBV28,TGTGCCAGCAGTTCGACTAGCACCTCCGGGTATGAGCAGTTCTTC,CASSSTSTSGYEQFF
-,TRBJ1-1,few,TRBV5-4,TGTGCCAGCACCCTAGGAGGGAGGATCACTGAAGCTTTCTTT,CASTLGGRITEAFF
TRBD2,TRBJ2-1,-,TRBV18,TGTGCCAGCTCACCCGGACTAGCGGGAGTTAAGAATGAGCAGTTCTTC,CASSPGLAGVKNEQFF
TRBD1,TRBJ1-2,few,TRBV18,TGTGCCAGCTCACCGATACCTACCGGGACAGGGCATGGCTACACCTTC,CASSPIPTGTGHGYTF
-,TRBJ2-1,many,TRBV30,TGTGCCTGGAGTACTAATTACAATGAGCAGTTCTTC,CAWSTNYNEQFF
-,TRBJ2-7,many,TRBV11-2,TGTGCCAGCAGCAGTCTGCAGTCTTGGTACGAGCAGTACTTC,CASSSLQSWYEQYF